The 8 T cell receptor beta chains below all came from one sample that was sequenced in a study of STAT3 mutations in large granular lymphocyte leukemia. Study results and caveats: Every T-cell large granular lymphocyte leukemia patient had at least one immunodominant TCR beta clonotype.

Sequencing used immunoSEQ multiplex PCR; TCRdb keeps in-frame clones, though not all of them. The table shows around 8,500 clones, with about 89% occurring only once. These TCRs' antigens remain unknown. Specimen: peripheral blood mononuclear cells. These receptors were obtained from a man at least 80 years old with T-cell large granular lymphocyte leukemia. Some clones in this sample may be carry-over from other donors' samples.

The genes are TRBV5-1 and TRBJ2-2, with 7 bases fitting TRBD2. V trimming: 0 bases; J trimming: 4 bases; junction bases outside the gene matches: 6. CDR3 size: 16 residues. Germline CDR1 reads SGHRS; CDR2 reads YFSETQ. CDR3 coding DNA: TGCGCCAGCAGCTTGGGAGACGGCGGGAGCACCGGGGAGCTGTTTTTT. Encoded protein: CASSLGDGGSTGELFF.

The V gene is TRBV5-1, the J gene TRBJ2-3, with TRBD2 identical over 11 bases. V was pared by 0 bases and J by 6 bases, with 6 bases of the junction left unmatched. This CDR3 is built from 16 residues. Germline CDR1 and CDR2: SGHRS and YFSETQ. The CDR3 is CASSLVLAGVGDTQYF. For the CDR3, the DNA is TGCGCCAGCAGCTTGGTACTAGCGGGGGTCGGTGATACGCAGTATTTT.

V and J are TRBV7-2 and TRBJ2-7; D is possibly TRBD2 (5 bases). CDR1 is SGHTA, CDR2 FQGNSA, per germline. The CDR3 covers 13 residues. V was clipped by 5 bases and J by 3 bases, with 11 bases between them. This chain's CDR3 is CASSAIRGYEQYF. The CDR3 nucleotides are TGTGCCAGCAGCGCAATACGGGGCTACGAGCAGTACTTC.

The chain employs TRBV7-2 and TRBJ2-3; the match to TRBD2 covers 16 bases. The CDR3 covers 19 residues. The ends lost 1 base at V and 14 bases at J; junction bases unmatched: 18. The germline V gene has CDR1 SGHTA and CDR2 FQGNSA. DNA for the CDR3: TGTGCCAGCAGCTTAGAGGCGGGACTAGCGGGGGGGCGCACCGCTGCTCCGTATTTT. This encodes CASSLEAGLAGGRTAAPYF.

The J gene is TRBJ2-2, the V gene TRBV30; 9 bases are a match to TRBD1. Losses at the gene ends were 1 base for V and 4 bases for J; bases not matched to a gene: 10. The germline V gene encodes CDR1 GTSNPN and CDR2 SVGIG (reference sequence). This CDR3 region has 17 residues. DNA for the CDR3: TGTGCCTGGAGTGCCGGGACAGGGCTTTTGTTCACCGGGGAGCTGTTTTTT. This codes for CAWSAGTGLLFTGELFF.

The chain recombines TRBV6-5 with TRBJ1-1; no definite D call. CDR3 length: 14 amino acids. Deletions cut 5 bases from V and 0 bases from J, with 10 bases between. CDR1 MNHEY and CDR2 SVGAGI come from the germline V gene. The CDR3 nucleotides read TGTGCCAGCAGTCCAGGAAAGTTGAACACTGAAGCTTTCTTT. This translates into CASSPGKLNTEAFF.

The rearrangement uses TRBV30 and TRBJ2-7; no firm D call. Germline V gene data show CDR1 as GTSNPN and CDR2 as SVGIG (reference sequence). Between the trimmed V and J ends, which lost 0 bases and 0 bases, there was a span of 12 bases. The CDR3 consists of 15 residues. The CDR3 bases are TGTGCCTGGAGTGTGCGCAGGTCCCTCTCCTACGAGCAGTACTTC. This sequence encodes CAWSVRRSLSYEQYF.

This clone has just a few counts. The chain joins TRBV6-5 to TRBJ1-6, with no clear D. Per the germline V gene, CDR1 is MNHEY and CDR2 is SVGAGI. The CDR3 has 13 amino acids. Trimming removed 6 bases at V and 5 bases at J, with 8 bases between. CDR3 residues: CASRDPDNSPLHF. The CDR3 nucleotides read TGTGCCAGCAGGGACCCCGATAATTCACCCCTCCACTTT.